This T cell receptor beta chain was documented in a study of blood T cell repertoires in COVID-19. Overall study: From T cells, B-cell-depleted T cells, or PBMCs came the material, which was cDNA or gDNA.

The V and J ends lost 6 bases and 2 bases, in that order; junction bases with no gene match: 4. CDR1 MNHEY and CDR2 SVGAGI come from the germline V gene. The length of the CDR3 is 14 residues. Method: immunoSEQ multiplex PCR; TCRdb's copy keeps in-frame clones and lacks some. The table includes 120,000 to 150,000 clones, around 90% detected once. Sequencing input: peripheral blood. This chain uses TRBV6-5 with TRBJ2-7, with 10 bases fitting TRBD1. The receptor comes from a man aged 55 to 70 with active or convalescent COVID-19. The CDR3 DNA follows: TGTGCCAGCAGCGGGACAGGGGCGACCTACGAGCAGTACTTC. Its protein is CASSGTGATYEQYF.